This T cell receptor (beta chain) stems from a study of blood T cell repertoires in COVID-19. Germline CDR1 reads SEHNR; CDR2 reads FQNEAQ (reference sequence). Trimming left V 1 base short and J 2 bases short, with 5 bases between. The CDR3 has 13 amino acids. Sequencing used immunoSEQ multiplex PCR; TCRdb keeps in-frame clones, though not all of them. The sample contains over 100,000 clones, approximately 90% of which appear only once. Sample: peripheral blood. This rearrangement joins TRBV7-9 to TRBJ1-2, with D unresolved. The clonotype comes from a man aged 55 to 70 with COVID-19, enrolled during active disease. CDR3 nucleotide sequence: TGTGCCAGCAGCTTAGACACGAACTATGGCTACACCTTC. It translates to CASSLDTNYGYTF.